These T cell receptor beta chains were read from a single sample in a study of T-cell memory formation after mild COVID-19. One entry per CDR3 protein, called by TCRdb with MiXCR from the 5' RACE reads. The sample lists 250,000 to 350,000 distinct CDR3 sequences, approximately 20% occurring once. The sample consisted of PBMCs or a T cell subset sorted from them (not recorded which). These receptors all come from a man aged 18 to 30 who had mild COVID-19 (a few samples of this study predate the infection). Cell type and time point are not known. Both conserved end residues are part of each CDR3. Fields, in order: CDR3 protein, CDR3 DNA, V gene, D gene, J gene, clone size. The D gene is left open where the match is weak. Clone size, where shown, is once, few, many, or a class for clones that have expanded.

CASSLDPGVRSPLHF,TGTGCCAGCAGCTTAGACCCAGGGGTGAGATCACCCCTCCACTTT,TRBV13,-,TRBJ1-6,few
CASSADSRYTDTQYF,TGTGCCAGCAGTGCGGACAGTCGGTATACAGATACGCAGTATTTT,TRBV12-3/TRBV12-4,-,TRBJ2-3,many
CASAKSGTNQETQYF,TGTGCCAGCGCAAAATCCGGGACAAACCAAGAGACCCAGTACTTC,TRBV11-1,-,TRBJ2-5,-
CASSPRGDRGQPQHF,TGTGCCAGCTCACCCCGAGGGGACAGGGGGCAGCCCCAGCATTTT,TRBV18,TRBD1,TRBJ1-5,-
CSAPQSLAGGYNEQFF,TGCAGTGCCCCACAAAGCCTAGCGGGGGGTTACAATGAGCAGTTCTTC,TRBV20-1,TRBD2,TRBJ2-1,once
CASSLASTGEETQYF,TGTGCCAGCAGTTTAGCCTCGACAGGGGAAGAGACCCAGTACTTC,TRBV28,TRBD1,TRBJ2-5,-
CASSQDLRGRGELFF,TGCGCCAGCAGCCAAGATCTGAGGGGAAGAGGGGAGCTGTTTTTT,TRBV4-3,-,TRBJ2-2,-
CASSPLGTPQETQYF,TGTGCCAGCTCACCACTCGGGACTCCACAAGAGACCCAGTACTTC,TRBV18,-,TRBJ2-5,few
CASSQDFEQYF,TGTGCCAGCAGCCAAGATTTCGAGCAGTACTTC,TRBV3-1,-,TRBJ2-7,many
CSARGTMGGYTF,TGCAGCGCCCGGGGCACGATGGGTGGCTACACCTTC,TRBV29-1,-,TRBJ1-2,few
CASRRTVNEKLFF,TGTGCCAGCAGACGGACGGTTAATGAAAAACTGTTTTTT,TRBV6-5,-,TRBJ1-4,few
CASSQDAQTNNEQFF,TGTGCCAGCAGCCAAGATGCACAGACGAACAATGAGCAGTTCTTC,TRBV4-2,-,TRBJ2-1,few
CASSAEGGREQYF,TGTGCCAGCAGCGCCGAGGGGGGCAGGGAGCAGTACTTC,TRBV7-3,-,TRBJ2-7,few
CSAPPGPPNEQFF,TGCAGTGCCCCCCCGGGGCCCCCCAATGAGCAGTTCTTC,TRBV20-1,-,TRBJ2-1,-
CASSQVIKRYTGELFF,TGTGCCAGCAGCCAAGTTATCAAGAGGTACACCGGGGAGCTGTTTTTT,TRBV3-1,-,TRBJ2-2,many
CASTFWDRNTGELFF,TGCGCCAGCACCTTCTGGGACAGGAACACCGGGGAGCTGTTTTTT,TRBV5-1,TRBD1,TRBJ2-2,many
CASSPSGIGELFF,TGTGCCAGCAGCCCTTCAGGGATCGGGGAGCTGTTTTTT,TRBV7-3,-,TRBJ2-2,few
CASSPSTMVTSDEQYF,TGTGCCAGCAGCCCATCGACCATGGTTACATCCGACGAGCAGTACTTC,TRBV7-6,-,TRBJ2-7,many
CASSVGGLDGYTF,TGTGCCAGCAGCGTGGGAGGGCTTGATGGCTACACCTTC,TRBV9,-,TRBJ1-2,-
CASRQDRVADTQYF,TGTGCCAGCCGTCAAGACAGGGTGGCAGATACGCAGTATTTT,TRBV7-9,TRBD1,TRBJ2-3,-
CASRTGSTPGVAKNIQYF,TGTGCCAGCAGAACAGGGTCCACCCCCGGAGTCGCCAAAAACATTCAGTACTTC,TRBV6-5,-,TRBJ2-4,-
CASRETPSGGINEQFF,TGTGCCAGCAGAGAAACACCCAGCGGGGGGATCAATGAGCAGTTCTTC,TRBV7-2,TRBD2,TRBJ2-1,many
CASSQDPGLVTDTQYF,TGCGCCAGCAGCCAAGACCCGGGACTAGTCACAGATACGCAGTATTTT,TRBV4-1,TRBD2,TRBJ2-3,-
CASRGHLGTEAFF,TGTGCCAGCAGGGGACACTTGGGGACTGAAGCTTTCTTT,TRBV12-3/TRBV12-4,-,TRBJ1-1,-
CASSLGGADTETQYF,TGCGCCAGCAGCTTGGGCGGGGCGGATACAGAGACCCAGTACTTC,TRBV5-1,-,TRBJ2-5,few
CASRHQGGAYNEQFF,TGTGCCAGCAGACACCAAGGGGGGGCCTACAATGAGCAGTTCTTC,TRBV28,-,TRBJ2-1,few
CASSKSLQETQYF,TGTGCCAGCAGCAAATCCCTCCAAGAGACCCAGTACTTC,TRBV7-3,-,TRBJ2-5,-
CASSPNRGNYGYTF,TGTGCCAGCAGCCCCAACAGGGGAAACTATGGCTACACCTTC,TRBV14,TRBD1,TRBJ1-2,-
CASSLSRGPGELFF,TGCGCCAGCAGCTTGTCCAGGGGCCCCGGGGAGCTGTTTTTT,TRBV5-1,-,TRBJ2-2,-
CASSSRDRTNTEAFF,TGCGCCAGCAGCTCCCGGGACAGGACGAACACTGAAGCTTTCTTT,TRBV5-1,TRBD1,TRBJ1-1,few
CASSLVSGWGAKNIQYF,TGTGCCAGCAGCTTAGTCTCGGGGTGGGGAGCCAAAAACATTCAGTACTTC,TRBV7-2,-,TRBJ2-4,few
CASSQGFPQGAVEAFF,TGCGCCAGCAGCCAAGGGTTCCCGCAGGGGGCGGTCGAAGCTTTCTTT,TRBV4-1,TRBD1,TRBJ1-1,many
CASSLSPGDTEAFF,TGCGCCAGCAGCTTATCGCCCGGGGACACTGAAGCTTTCTTT,TRBV5-1,-,TRBJ1-1,few
CASSLGWIRGYGYTF,TGTGCCAGCAGTTTAGGGTGGATTCGGGGCTATGGCTACACCTTC,TRBV28,-,TRBJ1-2,few
CASSLFKGVGNQPQHF,TGTGCCAGCAGTTTATTCAAAGGGGTGGGTAATCAGCCCCAGCATTTT,TRBV28,-,TRBJ1-5,-
CASSQGARNSGNTIYF,TGCGCCAGCAGCCAAGGGGCGAGGAACTCTGGAAACACCATATATTTT,TRBV4-3,-,TRBJ1-3,-
CASSLRGFATPPGQGRGDEQFF,TGCGCCAGCAGCTTGCGGGGCTTTGCGACACCCCCGGGACAGGGAAGGGGCGATGAGCAGTTCTTC,TRBV5-1,TRBD1,TRBJ2-1,-
CSAREGSFNQPQHF,TGCAGTGCTAGAGAGGGCAGCTTCAATCAGCCCCAGCATTTT,TRBV20-1,-,TRBJ1-5,-
CASSAGLADPPDTQYF,TGCGCCAGCAGCGCGGGACTAGCGGATCCCCCGGATACGCAGTATTTT,TRBV4-3,TRBD2,TRBJ2-3,-
CASSLQGVDYGYTF,TGTGCCAGCAGCTTGCAAGGGGTTGACTATGGCTACACCTTC,TRBV5-4,-,TRBJ1-2,-
CSAPGQGAGGELFF,TGCAGTGCCCCGGGACAGGGGGCCGGCGGGGAGCTGTTTTTT,TRBV20-1,TRBD1,TRBJ2-2,few
CSARAGGPINIQYF,TGCAGTGCCCGAGCGGGGGGGCCGATAAACATTCAGTACTTC,TRBV20-1,TRBD2,TRBJ2-4,few
CSVQGAQGSYNEQFF,TGCAGCGTTCAGGGGGCACAGGGATCCTACAATGAGCAGTTCTTC,TRBV29-1,TRBD1,TRBJ2-1,-
CASSPDVNTYGYTF,TGCGCCAGCAGCCCGGATGTGAACACCTATGGCTACACCTTC,TRBV4-1,-,TRBJ1-2,few
CASSDLRGATEAFF,TGTGCCAGCAGCGATCTACGGGGGGCCACTGAAGCTTTCTTT,TRBV9,-,TRBJ1-1,-
CASSLEYSNQPQHF,TGTGCCAGCAGCTTAGAGTATAGCAATCAGCCCCAGCATTTT,TRBV7-2,-,TRBJ1-5,few